One sample yielded the 14 T cell receptor beta chains listed below, sequenced in a study of cytomegalovirus exposure and HLA in healthy donors. Primers included in the PCR were 60 Vbeta and 13 Jbeta primers. Assay used: immunoSEQ multiplex PCR; TCRdb lists only in-frame clones, some missing. Here the sample spans 150,000 to 200,000 clones, more than 60% being singletons. The sequencing input was PBMCs. Receptors originate from a woman in her 40s in good health and CMV-seropositive.

This chain links TRBV21-1 with TRBJ2-3; the table assigns TRBD2, which was not confirmed against the DNA. TRBV21-1 is a listed pseudogene. This CDR3 has 20 residues. The CDR3 nucleotides read TGTGCCAGCAGCCTCCCTGTTGCGAGAATAGCGGGAGGACGCACAGATACGCAGTATTTT. Translated, it gives CASSLPVARIAGGRTDTQYF.

CDR3 sequence: CAWRGRTGGLFSAFF. CDR3 DNA sequence: TGTGCCTGGAGGGGAAGGACAGGGGGCCTTTTTTCCGCTTTCTTT. This chain joins TRBV30 and TRBJ1-1; TRBD1 matches 11 bases. CDR3 length: 15 amino acids. Germline trimming cut 3 bases from V and 11 bases from J; bases unmatched to any gene: 14. Germline assignment: CDR1 GTSNPN and CDR2 SVGIG (reference sequence).

This clone was seen more than once but under ten times. This CDR3 reads CASSYTGNTGELFF. In DNA, the CDR3 is TGTGCCAGCAGTTACACAGGGAACACCGGGGAGCTGTTTTTT. The chain has TRBV2 and TRBJ2-2, with D possibly TRBD1 on 5 matching bases. There are 14 residues in the CDR3. Germline V gives CDR1 SNHLY, CDR2 FYNNEI. V gave up 5 bases and J gave up 1 base, with 8 bases separating them.

The V and J genes are TRBV7-9 and TRBJ2-5; 10 nucleotides match TRBD2. The DNA end favors TRBJ2-7, so the J call may be wrong. Germline loops: CDR1 SEHNR, CDR2 FQNEAQ (reference sequence). The CDR3 spans 15 residues. This chain's CDR3 is CASSPGTSVTYEQYF. The CDR3 DNA sequence: TGTGCCAGCAGCCCTGGGACTAGCGTTACCTACGAGCAGTACTTC.

The chain has TRBV29-1 and TRBJ2-7; 12 bases align to TRBD1. Germline V gives CDR1 SQVTM, CDR2 ANQGSEA. The CDR3 is 14 amino acids. With 0 bases clipped from V and 8 bases from J, the junction kept 5 bases outside the gene matches. In DNA, the CDR3 is TGCAGCGTTGAAGATACCGGGACAGGGGGCAAGCAGTACTTC. Protein: CSVEDTGTGGKQYF.

This clone was seen once. A read error may produce the germline difference seen at one junction end. This rearrangement joins TRBV4-1 to TRBJ2-1, with 8 bases lining up with TRBD1. This CDR3 spans 15 amino acids. Germline CDR1 MGHRA, CDR2 YSYEKL. The CDR3 DNA follows: TGCGCCAGCGGCCAATACACGGACAGGGTGAATGAGCAGTTCTTC. Translated, it gives CASGQYTDRVNEQFF.

V and J are TRBV6-5 and TRBJ1-1; 8 bases fit TRBD1. V shed 0 bases, J shed 2 bases, and the junction held 2 bases outside the gene matches. The CDR3 has 15 residues. The germline CDR1 and CDR2 sequences are MNHEY and SVGAGI. The CDR3 loop is CASSYSDRGNTEAFF. CDR3 nucleotides: TGTGCCAGCAGTTACTCTGACAGGGGTAACACTGAAGCTTTCTTT.

The chain uses TRBV27 and TRBJ2-7, with 7 nucleotides matching TRBD1. Germline V gene sequence: CDR1 MNHEY, CDR2 SMNVEV (reference sequence). The J segment lost 4 bases and the V segment lost 3 bases, leaving 9 bases of the junction unmatched. This CDR3 contains 15 residues. The CDR3 bases are TGTGCCAGCAGTTTTTCTACGGGACAGAAATACGAGCAGTACTTC. It encodes CASSFSTGQKYEQYF.

This chain links TRBV4-2 with TRBJ1-5, with 8 bases fitting TRBD1. The germline V gene encodes CDR1 LGHNA and CDR2 YNFKEQ. Trimming at V came to 3 bases and at J to 6 bases, leaving 10 bases not matched to a gene. This CDR3 region has 16 residues. The CDR3 DNA is TGTGCCAGCAGCCAGACGACAGGGGTTATCAGTCAGCCCCAGCATTTT. Its translation: CASSQTTGVISQPQHF.

The CDR3 DNA follows: TGTGCCAGCAGCCAAGATGGCGAGGGGGGGCTGAGCTCCTATAATTCACCCCTCCACTTT. It translates to CASSQDGEGGLSSYNSPLHF. The rearrangement links TRBV14 to TRBJ1-6; the D gene is possibly TRBD1 (6 bases). The CDR3 is 20 amino acids. Deletions cut 0 bases from V and 0 bases from J, with 18 bases between. Per germline, CDR1 SGHDN and CDR2 FVKESK.

This chain connects TRBV4-2 to TRBJ2-1, with TRBD1 matching 11 bases. Looked up from germline, CDR1 is LGHNA and CDR2 is YNFKEQ. This CDR3 comprises 17 residues. The V and J ends lost 5 bases and 5 bases, in that order; junction bases with no gene match: 11. Here the CDR3 reads CASSSGTGGYSNNEQFF. CDR3 bases: TGTGCCAGCAGCTCCGGGACAGGGGGGTACAGTAACAATGAGCAGTTCTTC.

This clone was seen only a few times. This chain uses TRBV19 with TRBJ2-7, with D tentatively TRBD2 (5 bases). In germline, CDR1 is LNHDA, CDR2 SQIVND (reference sequence). Between the trimmed V and J ends, which lost 3 bases and 5 bases, there was a span of 14 bases. The CDR3 is made up of 14 amino acids. CDR3 protein: CASSMVRASHEQYF. DNA of the CDR3: TGTGCCAGTAGTATGGTGCGGGCCAGCCACGAGCAGTACTTC.

The chain employs TRBV7-9 and TRBJ2-1; TRBD2 aligns across 8 bases. The germline CDR1 and CDR2 sequences are SEHNR and FQNEAQ (reference sequence). The CDR3 contains 16 residues. V was clipped by 5 bases and J by 3 bases; unmatched bases: 9. DNA for the CDR3: TGTGCCAGCAGCCCTACCGGGACTAGGAGCTACAATGAGCAGTTCTTC. It encodes CASSPTGTRSYNEQFF.

In the case of this clone: An end of the junction differs from the germline gene, which may be a read error. This chain uses TRBV7-9 with TRBJ1-1; 8 bases line up with TRBD1. CDR1 is SEHNR and CDR2 is FQNEAQ in the germline V gene (reference sequence). This CDR3 contains 13 residues. CDR3 sequence (DNA): TGTTCCAGCAGCTTAGATGACAGGGGTGAAGCTTTCTTT. Amino acid sequence: CSSSLDDRGEAFF.